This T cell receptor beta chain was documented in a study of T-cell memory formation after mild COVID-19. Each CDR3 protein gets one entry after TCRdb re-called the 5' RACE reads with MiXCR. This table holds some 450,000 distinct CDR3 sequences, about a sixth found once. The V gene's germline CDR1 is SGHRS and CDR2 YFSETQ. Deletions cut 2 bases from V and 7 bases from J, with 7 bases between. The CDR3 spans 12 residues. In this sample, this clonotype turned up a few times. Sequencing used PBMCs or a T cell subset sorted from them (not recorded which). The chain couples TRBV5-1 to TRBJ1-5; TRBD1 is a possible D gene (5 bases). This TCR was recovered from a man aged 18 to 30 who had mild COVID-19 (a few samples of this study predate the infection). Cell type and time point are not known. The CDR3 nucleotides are TGCGCCAGCAGCTTCGAGGGGCAGCCCCAGCATTTT. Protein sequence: CASSFEGQPQHF.